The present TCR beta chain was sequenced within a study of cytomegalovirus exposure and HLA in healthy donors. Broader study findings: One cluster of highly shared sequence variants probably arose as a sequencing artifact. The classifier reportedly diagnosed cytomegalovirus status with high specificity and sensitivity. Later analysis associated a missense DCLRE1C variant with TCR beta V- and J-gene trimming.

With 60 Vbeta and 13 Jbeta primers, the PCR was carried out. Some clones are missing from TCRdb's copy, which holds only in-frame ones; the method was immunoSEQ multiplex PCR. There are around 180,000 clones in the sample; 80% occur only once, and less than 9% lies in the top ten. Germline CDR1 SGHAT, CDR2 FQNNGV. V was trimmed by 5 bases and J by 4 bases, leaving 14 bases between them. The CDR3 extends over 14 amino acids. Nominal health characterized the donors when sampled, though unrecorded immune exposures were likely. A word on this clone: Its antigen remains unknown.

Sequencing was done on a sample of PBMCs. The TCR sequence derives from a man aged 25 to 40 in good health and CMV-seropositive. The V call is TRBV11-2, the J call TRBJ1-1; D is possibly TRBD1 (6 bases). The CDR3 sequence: CASSPLRGGTEAFF. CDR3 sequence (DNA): TGTGCCAGCAGCCCACTCCGAGGGGGCACTGAAGCTTTCTTT.